These T cell receptor beta chains were read from a single sample in a study of shared clonotypes between healthy human individuals. This table comes from immunoSEQ multiplex PCR, and its TCRdb copy is limited to in-frame clones, with some not included. This sample has over 700,000 clones, with 72% found just once. The sequencing sample was made of memory CD4+ T cells sorted from blood. All receptors derive from a woman aged 25 to 39 in good health. Both conserved end residues are part of each CDR3. A D gene is named only where the DNA matches it firmly. A clone size is listed for some rows: how often the clone was seen (once, few, many), or a class if it is expanded.

D gene	clone size	J gene	V gene	CDR3 DNA	CDR3 protein
-	-	TRBJ2-7	TRBV6-5	TGTGCCAGCAGTTATGGGGACACCAGCTCCTACGAGCAGTACTTC	CASSYGDTSSYEQYF
-	-	TRBJ2-7	TRBV1	TGCACCAGCAGCCAAGAACCACTACCCTACGAGCAGTACTTC	CTSSQEPLPYEQYF
TRBD1	-	TRBJ1-2	TRBV9	TGTGCCAGCAGCGGGGGACAGGGGGCCAATTATGGCTACACCTTC	CASSGGQGANYGYTF
TRBD2	once	TRBJ2-7	TRBV28	TGTGCCAGCAGTCTACCGGGACTAGCGGCCTACGAGCAGTACTTC	CASSLPGLAAYEQYF
-	-	TRBJ1-1	TRBV2	TGTGCCAGCAGTGAAGTGGGCCCTGGGCAAGCTTGGAACACTGAAGCTTTCTTT	CASSEVGPGQAWNTEAFF
-	many	TRBJ1-2	TRBV7-2	TGTGCCAGCAGCACCTACCTGGGAGGCTACACCTTC	CASSTYLGGYTF
-	-	TRBJ2-2	TRBV29-1	TGCAGCGTGAAGGGTAGTACCGGGGAGCTGTTTTTT	CSVKGSTGELFF
TRBD1	-	TRBJ1-2	TRBV19	TGTGCCAGTAGTATACCCCGGACAGGCCGGTATGGCTACACCTTC	CASSIPRTGRYGYTF
-	-	TRBJ2-1	TRBV5-1	TGCGCCAGCAGCTGGGATTCCTACAATGAGCAGTTCTTC	CASSWDSYNEQFF
-	-	TRBJ2-1	TRBV7-2	TGTGCCAGCAGCTTTATCAAGAGCTCCTACAATGAGCAGTTCTTC	CASSFIKSSYNEQFF
-	once	TRBJ2-5	TRBV5-1	TGCGCCAGCAGCACGGGGCCAGGAGGAGAGACCCAGTACTTC	CASSTGPGGETQYF
TRBD2	-	TRBJ2-3	TRBV2	TGTGCCAGCAGTATAAGGACTAGCGGGAGTTCAGATACGCAGTATTTT	CASSIRTSGSSDTQYF
-	-	TRBJ1-1	TRBV6-1	TGTGCCAGCATCTTCATTGCCACAGACACTGAAGCTTTCTTT	CASIFIATDTEAFF
TRBD2	-	TRBJ2-3	TRBV5-1	TGCGCCAGCAGCTTGCTAGCGGAGAGCACAGATACGCAGTATTTT	CASSLLAESTDTQYF
-	-	TRBJ2-2	TRBV6-5	TGTGCCAGCAGCCGGGACGGCAACACCGGGGAGCTGTTTTTT	CASSRDGNTGELFF
-	-	TRBJ2-6	TRBV10-3	TGTGCCATCAGTGAGTCTAGGGGTTCGAGCTCTGGGGCCAACGTCCTGACTTTC	CAISESRGSSSGANVLTF
-	-	TRBJ2-7	TRBV10-3	TGTGCCACTGGCGGGGCAAGCTCCTACGAGCAGTACTTC	CATGGASSYEQYF
TRBD2	once	TRBJ2-1	TRBV7-2	TGTGCCAGCAGCAAGACTAGCGGGAGGAGAAATGAGCAGTTCTTC	CASSKTSGRRNEQFF
-	-	TRBJ1-1	TRBV29-1	TGCAGCGGGGGGGGAGGTGTGAACACTGAAGCTTTCTTT	CSGGGGVNTEAFF
TRBD1	-	TRBJ1-2	TRBV18	TGTGCCAGCTCGCTCGACAGGGAACACTATGGCTACACCTTC	CASSLDREHYGYTF
-	-	TRBJ2-2	TRBV5-1	TGCGCCAGCAGCCAAAAAGTTACAGGGAAAGTAGGCACCGGGGAGCTGTTTTTT	CASSQKVTGKVGTGELFF
-	-	TRBJ2-2	TRBV28	TGTGCCAGCAGGCAAATTATGGGGGTTGGGACCGGGGAGCTGTTTTTT	CASRQIMGVGTGELFF
-	-	TRBJ1-3	TRBV25-1	TGTGCCAGCAGTGAGGTCGGCAGTAAGGGAAACACCATATATTTT	CASSEVGSKGNTIYF
-	many	TRBJ1-5	TRBV19	TGTGCCAGTACGGAAAGGGGGGGAGGCAATCAGCCCCAGCATTTT	CASTERGGGNQPQHF
TRBD1	-	TRBJ2-1	TRBV6-6	TGTGCCAGCAGTAACCGACAGGGGGGGTTCGATGAGCAGTTCTTC	CASSNRQGGFDEQFF
-	-	TRBJ1-5	TRBV19	TGTGCCAGTAGTATAAGGGACGATCAGCCCCAGCATTTT	CASSIRDDQPQHF
-	many	TRBJ2-3	TRBV19	TGTGCCAGTAGTATACCTCCGAGGGATACGCAGTATTTT	CASSIPPRDTQYF
TRBD1	once	TRBJ1-5	TRBV7-9	TGTGCCAGCAGCTTAGCCGAGGGGGCTAGCAATCAGCCCCAGCATTTT	CASSLAEGASNQPQHF
TRBD1	few	TRBJ2-5	TRBV30	TGTGCCTGGAGTCAAACAGGGGGCTGGAAGACCCAGTACTTC	CAWSQTGGWKTQYF
-	once	TRBJ2-4	TRBV14	TGTGCCAGCAGCCAGAGATACATTCAGTACTTC	CASSQRYIQYF
-	once	TRBJ2-2	TRBV21-1	TGTGCCAGCAGCAGTTGGACTGTTACCGGGGAGCTGTTTTTT	CASSSWTVTGELFF
TRBD1	-	TRBJ1-1	TRBV29-1	TGCAGCGTTGAACAGGGGGCCACTGAAGCTTTCTTT	CSVEQGATEAFF
TRBD1	-	TRBJ2-7	TRBV6-1	TGTGCCAGCAGTGAAAGGGGGCAAACCTACGAGCAGTACTTC	CASSERGQTYEQYF
-	few	TRBJ1-1	TRBV5-1	TGCGCCAGCAGCTTGGACAGTATGAACACTGAAGCTTTCTTT	CASSLDSMNTEAFF
-	-	TRBJ2-3	TRBV11-2	TGTGCCAGCAGCTTAGATTGGGCAGGGATAGAAGATACGCAGTATTTT	CASSLDWAGIEDTQYF
TRBD1	-	TRBJ2-1	TRBV11-2	TGTGCCAGCAGCTCACGGGACAGGGGTATCCATGAGCAGTTCTTC	CASSSRDRGIHEQFF
-	-	TRBJ2-5	TRBV7-6	TGTGCCGGCAGCGGCGGGTTTGGGAGATATGAGACCCAGTACTTC	CAGSGGFGRYETQYF
TRBD1	-	TRBJ1-3	TRBV5-1	TGCGCCAGCAGCGCCGGGACAGACGGAAACACCATATATTTT	CASSAGTDGNTIYF
TRBD2	-	TRBJ2-7	TRBV5-4	TGTGCCAGCAGCAGGGACTCCGGGACTAGCGGCTACGAGCAGTACTTC	CASSRDSGTSGYEQYF
TRBD1	-	TRBJ1-2	TRBV11-1	TGTGCCAGCAGCCCCCCGGGACAGCCCTATGGCTACACCTTC	CASSPPGQPYGYTF
TRBD1	-	TRBJ1-1	TRBV7-3	TGTGCCAGCAGCCCGGGACAGGGAAGCACTGAAGCTTTCTTT	CASSPGQGSTEAFF
TRBD1	-	TRBJ1-1	TRBV6-1	TGTGCCAGCAGGCGAGGTTGGGACAGGGGCACTGAAGCTTTCTTT	CASRRGWDRGTEAFF
-	-	TRBJ1-2	TRBV12-1	TGTGCCAGCAGCCCCCAGGACAACTATGGCTACACCTTC	CASSPQDNYGYTF
-	-	TRBJ2-6	TRBV19	TGTGCCAGTAGTATTTTACGAGGAGCTGGGGCCAACGTCCTGACTTTC	CASSILRGAGANVLTF
TRBD2	-	TRBJ2-5	TRBV5-1	TGCGCCAGCAGCTCGGGAGGGGGCCAAGAGACCCAGTACTTC	CASSSGGGQETQYF
-	-	TRBJ1-1	TRBV29-1	TGCAGCGTTCTACCAGTGAACACTGAAGCTTTCTTT	CSVLPVNTEAFF
-	-	TRBJ2-3	TRBV15	TGTGCCACCAGCAGAGACAGGGTAGGCACAGATACGCAGTATTTT	CATSRDRVGTDTQYF
-	few	TRBJ2-3	TRBV7-9	TGTGCCAGCAGCTCTTGGGGCGGGGACACAGATACGCAGTATTTT	CASSSWGGDTDTQYF
-	-	TRBJ2-3	TRBV27	TGTGCCAGCGGTAAACAGGGTTGGGGAGATACGCAGTATTTT	CASGKQGWGDTQYF
-	-	TRBJ1-2	TRBV7-9	TGTGCCACCCTACAGGGAAACTATGGCTACACCTTC	CATLQGNYGYTF
TRBD1	-	TRBJ2-6	TRBV23-1	TGCGCCAGCAGTCGCTTAGACAGGGGGTTGATCTCTGGGGCCAACGTCCTGACTTTC	CASSRLDRGLISGANVLTF
-	-	TRBJ2-3	TRBV5-1	TGCGCCAGCAGCCTGGGGCACCGTTCTAGCACAGATACGCAGTATTTT	CASSLGHRSSTDTQYF
-	-	TRBJ2-1	TRBV11-2	TGTGCCAGCAGCTTAAGCCCCCGCGATGAGCAGTTCTTC	CASSLSPRDEQFF
-	-	TRBJ2-2	TRBV28	TGTGCCAGCAACGAGGGCGGGAACACCGGGGAGCTGTTTTTT	CASNEGGNTGELFF
-	few	TRBJ2-7	TRBV11-2	TGTGCCAGCAGTCCCTGGGGGGCGCGAGAGCAGTACTTC	CASSPWGAREQYF
TRBD2	-	TRBJ2-7	TRBV5-1	TGCGCCAGCAACGTCTGGGAGGGTCGTGCCTACGAGCAGTACTTC	CASNVWEGRAYEQYF
-	-	TRBJ2-1	TRBV5-1	TGCGCCAGCTGCCCCGTTGCAGGTTCCTACAATGAGCAGTTCTTC	CASCPVAGSYNEQFF
TRBD2	-	TRBJ2-7	TRBV4-1	TGCGCCAGCAGCCAAACTAGCGGGAGCCACTACGAGCAGTACTTC	CASSQTSGSHYEQYF
-	many	TRBJ1-2	TRBV9	TGTGCCAGCAGCGTTCCGGGACACCATAACGGCTACACCTTC	CASSVPGHHNGYTF
-	-	TRBJ1-2	TRBV19	TGTGCCAGTAGTAGAACACAGGAGTCGAGGGGCTACACCTTC	CASSRTQESRGYTF